Listed below are T cell receptor beta chains from one sample, sequenced in a study of blood T cell repertoires in COVID-19. Measured with immunoSEQ multiplex PCR; TCRdb has only the in-frame clones, and not every one. The sample yields about 340,000 clones, just over 85% seen once. The sequencing input was PBMCs or T cells enriched from blood (not recorded which). The receptors shown here come from a woman in her thirties or forties with acute COVID-19. CDR3s leave out the opening cysteine and the closing phenylalanine or tryptophan. A D gene is named only where the DNA matches it firmly.

CDR3aa: ASKRDTGELF
d_gene: NA
j_gene: TRBJ2-2
v_gene: TRBV2

CDR3aa: ASSLTGTTNYGYT
d_gene: NA
j_gene: TRBJ1-2
v_gene: TRBV2

CDR3aa: ASSADNEAF
d_gene: NA
j_gene: TRBJ1-1
v_gene: TRBV7-9

CDR3aa: ASSSRDRGRVF
d_gene: TRBD1
j_gene: TRBJ1-1
v_gene: TRBV12-3/TRBV12-4

CDR3aa: ASSFDRASTDTQY
d_gene: NA
j_gene: TRBJ2-3
v_gene: TRBV7-2

CDR3aa: ASSRWTGAGNQPQH
d_gene: TRBD1
j_gene: TRBJ1-5
v_gene: TRBV7-9

CDR3aa: ASSPQQGTGNTIY
d_gene: TRBD1
j_gene: TRBJ1-3
v_gene: TRBV11-3

CDR3aa: ASSRRPGQGPMNTEAF
d_gene: TRBD1
j_gene: TRBJ1-1
v_gene: TRBV13

CDR3aa: ASKGGRNYGYT
d_gene: NA
j_gene: TRBJ1-2
v_gene: TRBV2

CDR3aa: ASTNSYRITRYGYT
d_gene: NA
j_gene: TRBJ1-2
v_gene: TRBV19

CDR3aa: ASSTQQHSPLH
d_gene: NA
j_gene: TRBJ1-6
v_gene: TRBV27

CDR3aa: ASTSFPLAGGTDTQY
d_gene: NA
j_gene: TRBJ2-3
v_gene: TRBV19

CDR3aa: ASSLSYSGANVLT
d_gene: NA
j_gene: TRBJ2-6
v_gene: TRBV5-1

CDR3aa: ASSLYPSGGYEQY
d_gene: TRBD2
j_gene: TRBJ2-7
v_gene: TRBV7-3

CDR3aa: ASSRDRRETQY
d_gene: TRBD1
j_gene: TRBJ2-5
v_gene: TRBV7-9

CDR3aa: ASSLATSGDYEQY
d_gene: TRBD2
j_gene: TRBJ2-7
v_gene: TRBV7-2

CDR3aa: ASSLETGTGNTIY
d_gene: TRBD1
j_gene: TRBJ1-3
v_gene: TRBV5-1

CDR3aa: ASSLQGSSGNTIY
d_gene: NA
j_gene: TRBJ1-3
v_gene: TRBV5-1

CDR3aa: ASSVVGGSYNEQF
d_gene: NA
j_gene: TRBJ2-1
v_gene: TRBV9

CDR3aa: TSSRKGIVRSSGGANQPQH
d_gene: NA
j_gene: TRBJ1-5
v_gene: TRBV1

CDR3aa: ASSPTKIAGEAGELF
d_gene: TRBD2
j_gene: TRBJ2-2
v_gene: TRBV18

CDR3aa: ASTDGAGGNTIY
d_gene: NA
j_gene: TRBJ1-3
v_gene: TRBV2

CDR3aa: ASSLVRGYSGNTIY
d_gene: NA
j_gene: TRBJ1-3
v_gene: TRBV7-9

CDR3aa: ASSPWGLDNSPLH
d_gene: NA
j_gene: TRBJ1-6
v_gene: TRBV5-1

CDR3aa: ASSPGTGRNTQY
d_gene: TRBD1
j_gene: TRBJ2-3
v_gene: TRBV19

CDR3aa: ASSQGYYDRDNYGYT
d_gene: TRBD1
j_gene: TRBJ1-2
v_gene: TRBV4-1

CDR3aa: ASSSDRESTGELF
d_gene: TRBD1
j_gene: TRBJ2-2
v_gene: TRBV6-5

CDR3aa: ASSLGTGADEQY
d_gene: TRBD1
j_gene: TRBJ2-7
v_gene: TRBV5-1

CDR3aa: ASSPNRDTSEAF
d_gene: NA
j_gene: TRBJ1-1
v_gene: TRBV7-9

CDR3aa: ASSQSSVGGEQF
d_gene: NA
j_gene: TRBJ2-1
v_gene: TRBV4-3

CDR3aa: SAEAGIGETQY
d_gene: NA
j_gene: TRBJ2-5
v_gene: TRBV29-1

CDR3aa: ASSYFRGETQY
d_gene: NA
j_gene: TRBJ2-5
v_gene: TRBV6-6

CDR3aa: ASSLVGDSVTEAF
d_gene: TRBD1
j_gene: TRBJ1-1
v_gene: TRBV28

CDR3aa: ASSLPGYGYEQY
d_gene: NA
j_gene: TRBJ2-7
v_gene: TRBV28

CDR3aa: ASSPQAGPYNEQF
d_gene: NA
j_gene: TRBJ2-1
v_gene: TRBV5-1

CDR3aa: ASKVVGLETPLH
d_gene: NA
j_gene: TRBJ1-6
v_gene: TRBV5-4

CDR3aa: SASMRTRDYEQY
d_gene: NA
j_gene: TRBJ2-7
v_gene: TRBV20-1

CDR3aa: ASSLAKTSGGNEQF
d_gene: TRBD2
j_gene: TRBJ2-1
v_gene: TRBV5-8

CDR3aa: ASSAAQGARAGYT
d_gene: TRBD1
j_gene: TRBJ1-2
v_gene: TRBV7-9

CDR3aa: ASTTTTGIGYNEQF
d_gene: NA
j_gene: TRBJ2-1
v_gene: TRBV19

CDR3aa: ASSVESSGFLSYNEQF
d_gene: TRBD2
j_gene: TRBJ2-1
v_gene: TRBV9

CDR3aa: ASRQGEANQPQH
d_gene: TRBD1
j_gene: TRBJ1-5
v_gene: TRBV28

CDR3aa: ASRGDNATNEKLF
d_gene: NA
j_gene: TRBJ1-4
v_gene: TRBV25-1

CDR3aa: ASCSTTGYSNQPQH
d_gene: NA
j_gene: TRBJ1-5
v_gene: TRBV28

CDR3aa: ASSFPRTGPSYEQY
d_gene: TRBD1
j_gene: TRBJ2-7
v_gene: TRBV5-1

CDR3aa: ASSLGSSSGTYNEQF
d_gene: TRBD2
j_gene: TRBJ2-1
v_gene: TRBV5-1

CDR3aa: ASSPPGGGGAAGNTIY
d_gene: NA
j_gene: TRBJ1-3
v_gene: TRBV18

CDR3aa: ASSLVGLAGLQYLHQHTDTQY
d_gene: TRBD2
j_gene: TRBJ2-3
v_gene: TRBV5-1

CDR3aa: ASSPRQGLTEQF
d_gene: TRBD1
j_gene: TRBJ2-1
v_gene: TRBV2

CDR3aa: ASRERTGRAF
d_gene: TRBD1
j_gene: TRBJ1-1
v_gene: TRBV2

CDR3aa: ASSFGRMSETQY
d_gene: NA
j_gene: TRBJ2-5
v_gene: TRBV5-1

CDR3aa: ASSEGGGWSYEQY
d_gene: NA
j_gene: TRBJ2-7
v_gene: TRBV6-1